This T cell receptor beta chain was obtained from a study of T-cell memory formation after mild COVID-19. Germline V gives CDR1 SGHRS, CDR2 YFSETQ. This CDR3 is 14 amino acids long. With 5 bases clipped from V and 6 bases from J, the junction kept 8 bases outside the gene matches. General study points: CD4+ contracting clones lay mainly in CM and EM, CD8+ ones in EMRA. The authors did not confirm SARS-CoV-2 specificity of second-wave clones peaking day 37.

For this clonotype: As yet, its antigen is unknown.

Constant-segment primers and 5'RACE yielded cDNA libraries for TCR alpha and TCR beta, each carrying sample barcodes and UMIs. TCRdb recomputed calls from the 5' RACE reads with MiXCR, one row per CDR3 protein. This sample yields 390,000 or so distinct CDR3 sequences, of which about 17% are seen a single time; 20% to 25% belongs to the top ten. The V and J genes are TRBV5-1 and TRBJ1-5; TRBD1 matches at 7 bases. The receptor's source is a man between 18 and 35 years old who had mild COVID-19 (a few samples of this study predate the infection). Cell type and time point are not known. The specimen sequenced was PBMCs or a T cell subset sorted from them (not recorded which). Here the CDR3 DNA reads TGCGCCAGCAGTTCTACAGGGGTCGGTCAGCCCCAGCATTTT. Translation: CASSSTGVGQPQHF.